The source of this T cell receptor (beta chain) is a study of regulatory T cells. Study-wide results and caveats: Compared with autologous conventional CD4+ cells and control regulatory cells, CD3G-deficient regulatory T cells showed reduced diversity. Regulatory T-cell repertoire restriction differed between patients, peaking in the two most autoimmune. Regulatory T cells showed the strongest V-J pair restriction and V/J gene skewing among patient repertoires. Roughly tenfold fewer unique productive TRB reads came from patient Treg samples versus control samples.

Trimming removed 5 bases from V and 3 bases from J; junction bases left unmatched: 3. This CDR3 has 13 residues. Germline CDR1 and CDR2: MDHEN and SYDVKM. Patients, 2 to 39 years old, had expanded memory T-cell proportions. The PCR used 52 TRBV and 13 TRBJ primers. Generated by immunoSEQ multiplex PCR, the TCRdb table keeps only in-frame clones and is missing some. The repertoire includes 6,000 or so clones, around 91% of them detected once, and around 1.9% sits in the top ten. A remark on this clone: Its antigen is as yet unknown.

The chain recombines TRBV28 with TRBJ2-7; 8 positions match TRBD1. The source is a person under 35 with CD3G deficiency. What was sequenced was CD4+ Tregs sorted from blood. This CDR3 reads CASSDRGNYEQYF. The CDR3 DNA reads as TGTGCCAGCAGTGACAGGGGAAACTACGAGCAGTACTTC. The whole variable domain, filled in from reference TRBV28 and TRBJ2-7, reads DVKVTQSSRYLVKRTGEKVFLECVQDMDHENMFWYRQDPGLGLRLIYFSYDVKMKEKGDIPEGYSVSREKKERFSLILESASTNQTSMYLCASSDRGNYEQYFGPGTRLTVT.